The 19 T cell receptor beta chains below all came from one sample that was sequenced in a study of blood T cell repertoires in COVID-19. TCRdb's copy holds only in-frame clones and misses some; the assay was immunoSEQ multiplex PCR. The sample shows about 300,000 clones, 85% to 90% of them seen only once. Sequencing input: PBMCs or T cells enriched from blood (not recorded which). The receptors stem from a young woman who had recovered from COVID-19.

The CDR3 nucleotides read TGTGCCAGCAGTCCCAGGGGTGAGCAGCCCCAGCATTTT. Its protein product is CASSPRGEQPQHF. The chain carries TRBV28 and TRBJ1-5; possibly TRBD1 for D (6 bases). This CDR3 has 13 amino acids. Germline CDR1 is MDHEN and CDR2 is SYDVKM. Trimming pared 5 bases from V and 7 bases from J, leaving 12 bases between.

The chain is built from TRBV9 and TRBJ1-3, with no clear D. Trimming cost V 0 bases and J 0 bases, with 16 bases left between them. Germline lookup yields CDR1 SGDLS and CDR2 YYNGEE. The CDR3 sequence is 18 residues long. The CDR3 sequence is CASSVGSDTVDSGNTIYF. The CDR3 DNA follows: TGTGCCAGCAGCGTAGGAAGTGATACAGTCGACTCTGGAAACACCATATATTTT.

This chain uses TRBV30 with TRBJ1-1; no firm D call. Trimming removed 5 bases from V and 1 base from J, with 8 bases in between. The CDR3 length is 12 residues. Germline CDR1 GTSNPN, CDR2 SVGIG (reference sequence). The CDR3 DNA reads TGTGCCTGGGAGGCGGGGAACACTGAAGCTTTCTTT. It translates to CAWEAGNTEAFF.

This clone has only one observation. The gene calls are TRBV28 and TRBJ1-3; D ambiguous. V dropped 4 bases and J dropped 4 bases, with 11 bases sitting between them. The CDR3 is 14 amino acids. The germline V gene encodes CDR1 MDHEN and CDR2 SYDVKM. The CDR3 bases are TGTGCCAGCAGTTCTCGGGGTTCCGGAAACACCATATATTTT. This translates into CASSSRGSGNTIYF.

The chain joins TRBV4-2 to TRBJ2-7, with 8 nucleotides matching TRBD2. There are 19 residues in the CDR3. V was clipped by 0 bases and J by 6 bases; unmatched bases: 19. Germline CDR1 is LGHNA and CDR2 is YNFKEQ. The CDR3 region has the DNA TGTGCCAGCAGCCAAGAACAGCTAGCGGGCACCCCTTACAAGAGCGAGCAGTACTTC. It is translated as CASSQEQLAGTPYKSEQYF.

The chain couples TRBV3-1 (or the pseudogene TRBV3-2) to TRBJ1-2; possibly TRBD1 for D (5 bases). Germline V lookup: CDR1 LGHDT, CDR2 YNNKEL (reference sequence). Deletions cut 1 base from V and 7 bases from J, with 10 bases between. CDR3 size: 13 residues. In DNA, the CDR3 is TGTGCCAGCAGCCAAGTTGGGGCGGCTGGCTACACCTTC. Protein sequence: CASSQVGAAGYTF.

The count of this clone is one. V and J are TRBV6-5 and TRBJ2-7, with TRBD1 identical over 7 bases. Germline-derived CDR1 and CDR2 are MNHEY and SVGAGI. There are 15 residues in the CDR3. After removal of 5 bases from V and 0 bases from J, the junction contained 7 bases not matched to a gene. The CDR3, as DNA: TGTGCCAGCAGTATATCCCCAGGGGGCTCCTACGAGCAGTACTTC. Protein sequence: CASSISPGGSYEQYF.

This clone appeared once. This rearrangement joins TRBV7-9 to TRBJ1-4; D is unresolved. The germline CDR1 and CDR2 sequences are SEHNR and FQNEAQ (reference sequence). The CDR3 covers 15 residues. V was clipped by 1 base and J by 5 bases, with 11 bases between them. The CDR3: CASSLGGQSNEKLFF. CDR3 coding DNA: TGTGCCAGCAGCTTAGGAGGGCAGTCAAATGAAAAACTGTTTTTT.

This clone occurred once. The chain carries TRBV15 and TRBJ2-5, with 7 bases lining up with TRBD1. This CDR3 is built from 15 residues. Germline V gene sequence: CDR1 LNHNV, CDR2 YYDKDF (reference sequence). Unmatched junction bases numbered 6, after V lost 0 bases and J lost 5 bases. CDR3 bases: TGTGCCACCAGCAGAGATGTACAGGGGCCGGAGACCCAGTACTTC. It specifies CATSRDVQGPETQYF.

This chain connects TRBV2 to TRBJ1-2, with D perhaps matching TRBD1 (6 bases). This CDR3 spans 17 amino acids. Germline V gene lookup returns CDR1 SNHLY and CDR2 FYNNEI. V was clipped by 10 bases and J by 0 bases, with 24 bases between them. The CDR3 DNA is TGTGCCACCTCAGACCTCGGACAGCTTTTTTCTAACTATGGCTACACCTTC. Its protein product is CATSDLGQLFSNYGYTF.

The rearrangement links TRBV7-9 to TRBJ1-6; possible D gene TRBD1, 5 bases. The CDR3 sequence is 15 residues long. Deletions cut 5 bases from V and 10 bases from J, with 18 bases between. CDR1 is SEHNR, CDR2 FQNEAQ, per germline (reference sequence). Here the CDR3 reads CASSGPGGGRSPLHF. CDR3 coding DNA: TGTGCCAGCAGCGGGCCCGGGGGGGGTCGGTCACCCCTCCACTTT.

The chain couples TRBV7-8 to TRBJ2-7; D perhaps matches TRBD2 (5 bases). From germline, CDR1 is SGHVS and CDR2 FQNEAQ. The CDR3 spans 14 residues. Trimming took 0 bases from V and 6 from J, leaving 12 bases between them. The CDR3 loop is CASSLARTLGEQYF. The CDR3 nucleotides read TGTGCCAGCAGCTTAGCGCGGACTCTCGGCGAGCAGTACTTC.

The CDR3 coding sequence is TGTGCCAGCAGCTTAGGCTCTGGACTAGCCGATACCTACGAGCAGTACTTC. Encoded protein: CASSLGSGLADTYEQYF. V and J are TRBV13 and TRBJ2-7; TRBD2 matches 8 bases. V lost 0 bases to trimming and J lost 2 bases; unmatched junction nucleotides: 9. In germline, CDR1 is PRHDT, CDR2 FYEKMQ (reference sequence). The CDR3 has 17 residues.

V is TRBV10-3 and J is TRBJ1-2; D may be TRBD1 (6 bases). This CDR3 comprises 16 residues. Trimming stripped 0 bases from V and 5 bases from J, with 16 bases between. CDR1 ENHRY and CDR2 SYGVKD come from the germline V gene. The CDR3 region is CAISESLGAPRYGYTF. CDR3 in DNA: TGTGCCATCAGTGAGTCGCTGGGGGCGCCAAGGTATGGCTACACCTTC.

CDR3 residues: CASSPSGGDYNEQFF. The CDR3 DNA follows: TGTGCCAGCAGCCCAAGCGGGGGGGACTACAATGAGCAGTTCTTC. V is TRBV5-4 and J is TRBJ2-1; 10 bases are shared with TRBD2. Germline assignment: CDR1 SGHNT and CDR2 YYREEE (reference sequence). The CDR3 is 15 residues long. With 4 bases clipped from V and 3 bases from J, the junction kept 4 bases outside the gene matches.

The V and J genes are TRBV3-1 (or the pseudogene TRBV3-2) and TRBJ2-3, with 11 bases aligning to TRBD2. This CDR3 comprises 18 residues. Germline trimming cut 6 bases from V and 1 base from J; bases unmatched to any gene: 12. Germline CDR1 reads LGHDT; CDR2 reads YNNKEL (reference sequence). CDR3 in DNA: TGTGCCAGCAGTCCGGGACTAGCGGTACCCCAAGGCACAGATACGCAGTATTTT. Translating gives CASSPGLAVPQGTDTQYF.

This clone has a single count. This sequence joins TRBV4-1 and TRBJ1-1; 7 nucleotides align to TRBD1. The CDR3 totals 13 residues. V lost 8 bases, J lost 0 bases, and 3 bases stayed unmatched. The germline V gene encodes CDR1 MGHRA and CDR2 YSYEKL. As DNA, the CDR3 is TGCGCCAGCGGGGGACAGTTGAACACTGAAGCTTTCTTT. The encoded protein is CASGGQLNTEAFF.

The chain couples TRBV5-1 to TRBJ2-7; TRBD1 matches at 9 bases. Germline assignment: CDR1 SGHRS and CDR2 YFSETQ. The CDR3 contains 17 residues. V was clipped by 1 base and J by 3 bases; unmatched bases: 11. CDR3 protein: CASSLSLPGQGLYEQYF. DNA for the CDR3: TGCGCCAGCAGCTTGTCCCTACCGGGACAGGGACTCTACGAGCAGTACTTC.

The V and J genes are TRBV28 and TRBJ1-1; no reliable D call. The length of the CDR3 is 15 residues. Germline V gives CDR1 MDHEN, CDR2 SYDVKM. V was clipped by 0 bases and J by 1 base, with 9 bases between them. Written as DNA, the CDR3 is TGTGCCAGCAGTTTATGGGCAGAACGGAACACTGAAGCTTTCTTT. It yields the protein CASSLWAERNTEAFF.